Sequencing of this T cell receptor beta chain was carried out in a study of molecular identifiers for immune sequencing clone quantification. Study outcomes and limitations: Even with approximately 1 million naive cells present, spiked Jurkat TCR RNA from one cell was reportedly detectable.

This clonotype was picked up one time. Its antigen is undetermined. A much more abundant neighbour one base away suggests this may be a read error. Naive CD8 T cells were FACS-sorted by CD8+CD4-CCR7+CD45RA+ markers. Trimming removed 0 bases at V and 6 bases at J, with 9 bases between. The germline gives CDR1 LGHNA, CDR2 YSLEER. The length of the CDR3 is 13 residues. Previously described methods and listed TCR primers produced bulk TCR libraries. TCRdb re-derived calls from the PCR reads in MiXCR, one entry per CDR3 protein. This sample has about 54,000 distinct CDR3 sequences; about 25% occur once, and the top ten carry 1.5% to 2%.

The receptor comes from a human donor in good health. Some libraries in this study had Jurkat cell RNA spiked in. The chain recombines TRBV4-3 with TRBJ2-7, with no clear D. Source material: naive CD8+ T cells from blood, with Jurkat cell RNA spiked in. The subset: FACS-sorted CD8+CD4-CCR7+CD45RA+ naive T cells. CDR3 region: CASSQDQGGEQYF. As DNA, the CDR3 is TGCGCCAGCAGCCAAGATCAAGGCGGCGAGCAGTACTTC.